The following is a T cell receptor (beta chain) sequence with its context. Using immunoSEQ multiplex PCR, the repertoire was profiled, and TCRdb retains in-frame clones only, with some absent. The sample contains 150,000 to 200,000 clones, about 91% of which appear only once. These data are taken from a study of control samples from healthy donors and cancer patients. With 4 bases clipped from V and 0 bases from J, the junction kept 5 bases outside the gene matches. The CDR3 is 16 residues long. Germline V gene lookup returns CDR1 LGHDT and CDR2 YNNKEL (reference sequence). The source material was blood. This chain joins TRBV3-1 (or the pseudogene TRBV3-2) and TRBJ2-2; 7 nucleotides agree with TRBD2. This sequence originates from a woman aged 40 to 50 in good health. CDR3 residues: CASSPRGVANTGELFF. CDR3 DNA sequence: TGTGCCAGCAGCCCCCGGGGGGTAGCGAACACCGGGGAGCTGTTTTTT.